A single T cell receptor beta chain is shown here with its context. The target antigen is unknown. At one of its ends the junction is not consistent with the germline gene, which may arise from a read error. PCR was performed a second time for about 7 to 12 cycles using a sample-barcoded 5' primer and a J-beta primer mix. Using its own MiXCR run on the 5' RACE reads, TCRdb lists one record per CDR3 protein. This repertoire shows 1,500,000 or so distinct CDR3 sequences, roughly 59% found once; its top ten account for roughly 6.3%. CDR1 and CDR2 (germline): LGHNA, YSLEER. The length of the CDR3 is 15 residues. This sample was taken from a study of blood T cells in healthy people across ages. General study points: Samples with more naive T cells showed higher observed beta diversity.

This sequence joins TRBV4-3 and TRBJ2-4; TRBD2 matches 7 bases. The DNA end is a closer match to TRBJ2-5, so the J assignment may be wrong. The receptor was isolated from a man between 18 and 35 years old in good health. What was sequenced was blood. The CDR3 DNA follows: TGCGTCAGCAGCCGCCACCTGACGACGGGGGGGACCCAGTACTTC. This codes for CVSSRHLTTGGTQYF.